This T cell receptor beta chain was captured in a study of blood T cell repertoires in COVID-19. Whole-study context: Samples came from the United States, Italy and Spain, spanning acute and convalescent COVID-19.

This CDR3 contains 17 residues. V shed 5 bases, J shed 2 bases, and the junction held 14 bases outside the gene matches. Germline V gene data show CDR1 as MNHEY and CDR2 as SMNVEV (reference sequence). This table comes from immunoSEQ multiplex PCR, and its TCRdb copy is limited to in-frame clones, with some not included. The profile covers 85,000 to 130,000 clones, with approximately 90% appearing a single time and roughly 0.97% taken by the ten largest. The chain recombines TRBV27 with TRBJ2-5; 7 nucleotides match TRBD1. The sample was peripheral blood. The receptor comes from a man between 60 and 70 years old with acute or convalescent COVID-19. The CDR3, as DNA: TGTGCCAGCAGTCCCTTATATCAGACAGGGAAACAAGAGACCCAGTACTTC. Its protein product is CASSPLYQTGKQETQYF.